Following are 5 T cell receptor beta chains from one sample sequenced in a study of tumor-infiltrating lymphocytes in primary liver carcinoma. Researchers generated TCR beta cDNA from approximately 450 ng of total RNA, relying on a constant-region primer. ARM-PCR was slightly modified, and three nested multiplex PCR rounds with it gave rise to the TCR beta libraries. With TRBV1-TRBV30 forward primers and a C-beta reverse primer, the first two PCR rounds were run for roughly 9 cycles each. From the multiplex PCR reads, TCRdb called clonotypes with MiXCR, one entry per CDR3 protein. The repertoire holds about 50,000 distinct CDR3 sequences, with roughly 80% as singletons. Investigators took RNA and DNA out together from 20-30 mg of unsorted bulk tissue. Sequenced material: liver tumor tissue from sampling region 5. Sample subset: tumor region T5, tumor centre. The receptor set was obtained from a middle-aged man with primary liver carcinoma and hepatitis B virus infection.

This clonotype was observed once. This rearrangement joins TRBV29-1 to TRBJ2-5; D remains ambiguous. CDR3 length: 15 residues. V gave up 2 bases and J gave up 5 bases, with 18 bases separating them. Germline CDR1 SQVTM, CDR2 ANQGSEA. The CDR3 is CSVESTACRSETQYF. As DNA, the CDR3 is TGCAGCGTTGAATCCACGGCCTGTAGATCGGAGACCCAGTACTTC.

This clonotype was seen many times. The CDR3 spells CASSEAGGSSEAFF. CDR3 DNA: TGCGCCAGCAGCGAAGCTGGGGGGTCATCTGAAGCTTTCTTT. This sequence joins TRBV5-1 and TRBJ1-1, with a weak D call TRBD1 (5 bases). CDR1 and CDR2 from the germline V gene are SGHRS and YFSETQ. The CDR3 contains 14 residues. The germline V and J ends were trimmed by 4 bases and 6 bases, with 16 bases remaining between them. Variable domain in full (rest from reference TRBV5-1 and TRBJ1-1): KAGVTQTPRYLIKTRGQQVTLSCSPISGHRSVSWYQQTPGQGLQFLFEYFSETQRNKGNFPGRFSGRQFSNSRSEMNVSTLELGDSALYLCASSEAGGSSEAFFGQGTRLTVV.

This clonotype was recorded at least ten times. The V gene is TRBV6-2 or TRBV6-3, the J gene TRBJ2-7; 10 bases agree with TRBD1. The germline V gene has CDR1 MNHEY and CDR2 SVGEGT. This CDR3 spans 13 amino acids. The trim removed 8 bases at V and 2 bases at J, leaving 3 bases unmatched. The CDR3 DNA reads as TGTGCCAGCGGAGGGACAGGGGCCTACGAGCAGTACTTC. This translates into CASGGTGAYEQYF.

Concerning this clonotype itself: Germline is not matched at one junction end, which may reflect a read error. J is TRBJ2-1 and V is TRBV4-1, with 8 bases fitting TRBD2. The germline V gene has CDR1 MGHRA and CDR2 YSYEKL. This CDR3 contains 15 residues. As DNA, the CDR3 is TGCGCCAGCAGCCCTTTTAGCGGGATTCACAACGAGCAGTTCTTC. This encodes CASSPFSGIHNEQFF.

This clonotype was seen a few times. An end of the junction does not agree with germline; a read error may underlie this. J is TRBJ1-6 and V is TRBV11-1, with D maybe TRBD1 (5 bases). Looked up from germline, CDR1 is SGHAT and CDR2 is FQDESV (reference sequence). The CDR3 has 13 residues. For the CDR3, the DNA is TGTGCCAGCAGCCGGACACTGGTTTTACTCCTCCACTTC. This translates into CASSRTLVLLLHF.